The 8 T cell receptor beta chains below were found in one sample sequenced in a study of shared clonotypes between healthy human individuals. TCRdb keeps only in-frame clones here, not all; method: immunoSEQ multiplex PCR. The sample holds roughly 1 million clones; around four fifths are singletons and the top ten take approximately 1.3%. The sample consisted of memory CD4+ T cells sorted from blood. The subset is: CD45RA-negative fraction. These receptors came from a man between 18 and 29 years old in good health.

V usage is TRBV5-1 and J usage is TRBJ2-2; possibly TRBD1 for D (6 bases). The CDR3 runs 15 residues. Trimming stripped 3 bases from V and 1 base from J, with 10 bases between. Germline CDR1 reads SGHRS; CDR2 reads YFSETQ. The DNA for the CDR3 is TGCGCCAGCAGCTCAGGGGCGGGGAACACCGGGGAGCTGTTTTTT. Amino acids: CASSSGAGNTGELFF.

Many counts were recorded for this clone. The chain joins TRBV10-2 to TRBJ1-1; 11 bases are shared with TRBD1. Germline assignment: CDR1 WSHSY and CDR2 SAAADI. The trim removed 6 bases at V and 10 bases at J, leaving 10 bases unmatched. This CDR3 has 14 residues. The DNA of the CDR3 is TGCGCCAGCAGAGGGGACAGGGGGACGCCAAGAGCTTTCTTT. Encoded protein: CASRGDRGTPRAFF.

There are many counts of this clone. CDR3 in amino acids: CSVEDERILNTEAFF. In nucleotides, the CDR3 is TGCAGCGTTGAAGATGAGAGGATCTTGAACACTGAAGCTTTCTTT. This chain joins TRBV29-1 and TRBJ1-1; no definite D call. The CDR3 totals 15 residues. Trimming removed 0 bases from V and 0 bases from J, with 11 bases in between. Germline V gene data show CDR1 as SQVTM and CDR2 as ANQGSEA.

This chain joins TRBV5-4 and TRBJ2-2; 14 nucleotides line up with TRBD2. Trimming at V came to 3 bases and at J to 4 bases, leaving 8 bases not matched to a gene. From germline, CDR1 is SGHNT and CDR2 YYREEE (reference sequence). The CDR3 extends over 18 amino acids. The chain's CDR3 is CASSSGTSGSGVTGELFF. CDR3 bases: TGTGCCAGCAGCTCCGGGACTAGCGGGAGTGGAGTCACCGGGGAGCTGTTTTTT.

Note on this clone: At one end, the junction sequence differs from germline, possibly due to a read error. The V call is TRBV6-5, the J call TRBJ1-6; TRBD1 might be the D (6 bases). Per germline, CDR1 MNHEY and CDR2 SVGAGI. The CDR3 runs 16 residues. Here the CDR3 reads CASSYSHRERNSSLHF. In DNA form, the CDR3 reads TGTGCCAGCAGTTACTCCCACAGGGAAAGGAATTCATCCCTCCACTTT.

This rearrangement joins TRBV12-5 to TRBJ2-2, with 9 bases that match TRBD1. Germline lookup yields CDR1 LGHNT and CDR2 FRNRAP. Losses at the gene ends were 3 bases for V and 5 bases for J; bases not matched to a gene: 4. The CDR3 loop spans 15 amino acids. This CDR3 is CASGLRQGDTGELFF. Here the CDR3 DNA reads TGTGCTAGTGGTTTAAGACAGGGGGATACCGGGGAGCTGTTTTTT. Full variable domain (rest looked up from reference TRBV12-5 and TRBJ2-2): DARVTQTPRHKVTEMGQEVTMRCQPILGHNTVFWYRQTMMQGLELLAYFRNRAPLDDSGMPKDRFSAEMPDATLATLKIQPSEPRDSAVYFCASGLRQGDTGELFFGEGSRLTVL.

The chain joins TRBV5-1 to TRBJ2-1; 11 nucleotides align to TRBD2. Trimming cost V 4 bases and J 4 bases; bases outside gene matches: 4. The CDR3 totals 15 residues. The germline V gene has CDR1 SGHRS and CDR2 YFSETQ. In DNA, the CDR3 is TGCGCCAGCAGCGAGGGACTAGCGGAGTACAATGAGCAGTTCTTC. Residues: CASSEGLAEYNEQFF.

The genes are TRBV5-5 and TRBJ2-7, with D perhaps TRBD1 (6 bases). CDR1 is SGHKS and CDR2 is YYEKEE in the germline V gene (reference sequence). The CDR3 extends over 15 amino acids. The V and J ends lost 2 bases and 2 bases respectively, with 14 bases between them. This CDR3 reads CASSLVSQGPYEQYF. The CDR3 region has the DNA TGTGCCAGCAGCTTAGTTTCGCAGGGGCCCTACGAGCAGTACTTC.